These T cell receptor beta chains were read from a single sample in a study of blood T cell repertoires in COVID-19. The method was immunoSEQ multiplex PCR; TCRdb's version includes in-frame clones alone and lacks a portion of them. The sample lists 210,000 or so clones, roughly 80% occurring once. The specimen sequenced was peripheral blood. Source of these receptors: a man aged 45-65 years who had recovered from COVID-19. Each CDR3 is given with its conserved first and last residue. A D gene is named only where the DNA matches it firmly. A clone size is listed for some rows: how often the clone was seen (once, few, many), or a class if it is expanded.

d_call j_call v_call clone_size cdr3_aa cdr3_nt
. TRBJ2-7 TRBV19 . CASSIDPGLSYEQYF TGTGCCAGTAGTATAGATCCAGGACTTAGCTACGAGCAGTACTTC
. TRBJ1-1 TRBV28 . CASSPGSTEAFF TGTGCCAGCAGCCCCGGGAGCACTGAAGCTTTCTTT
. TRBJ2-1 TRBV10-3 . CAIAPVSGADYNEQFF TGTGCCATCGCTCCGGTGTCAGGGGCCGACTACAATGAGCAGTTCTTC
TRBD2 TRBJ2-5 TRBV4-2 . CASSQVGTSGSPQETQYF TGTGCCAGCAGCCAAGTTGGGACTAGCGGGAGTCCCCAAGAGACCCAGTACTTC
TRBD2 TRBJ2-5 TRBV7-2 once CASSPRLAGGLETQYF TGTGCCAGCAGCCCCAGACTAGCGGGGGGTCTCGAGACCCAGTACTTC
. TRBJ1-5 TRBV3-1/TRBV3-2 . CASSQNRENQPQHF TGTGCCAGCAGCCAGAACAGGGAGAATCAGCCCCAGCATTTT
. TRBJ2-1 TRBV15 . CATSKGSETYNEQFF TGTGCCACCAGCAAAGGGAGTGAGACCTACAATGAGCAGTTCTTC
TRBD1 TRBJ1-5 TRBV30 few CAWGTGGVSGNQPQHF TGTGCCTGGGGGACAGGGGGTGTTTCCGGCAATCAGCCCCAGCATTTT
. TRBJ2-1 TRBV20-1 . CSASSGFNEQFF TGCAGTGCTAGTTCCGGGTTCAATGAGCAGTTCTTC
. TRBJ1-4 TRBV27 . CASSSRTATNEKLFF TGTGCCAGCAGTTCCCGGACAGCAACTAATGAAAAACTGTTTTTT
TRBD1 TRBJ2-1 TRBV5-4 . CASRPGTGEYNEQFF TGTGCCAGCAGACCTGGGACAGGGGAATACAATGAGCAGTTCTTC
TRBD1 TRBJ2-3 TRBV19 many CASSIGTGAADTQYF TGTGCCAGTAGTATTGGGACAGGGGCGGCAGATACGCAGTATTTT
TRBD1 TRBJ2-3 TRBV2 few CASSLDRGGTDTQYF TGTGCCAGCAGCTTGGACAGGGGTGGCACAGATACGCAGTATTTT
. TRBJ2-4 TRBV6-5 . CASSYSITGIKNIQYF TGTGCCAGCAGTTACTCGATCACGGGGATCAAAAACATTCAGTACTTC
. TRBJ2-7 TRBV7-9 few CASSLGGTSYEQYF TGTGCCAGCAGCTTAGGCGGGACCTCCTACGAGCAGTACTTC
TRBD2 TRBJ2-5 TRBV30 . CAWSRYSGTSGTYQETQYF TGTGCCTGGAGCCGGTATTCCGGGACTAGCGGGACCTACCAAGAGACCCAGTACTTC
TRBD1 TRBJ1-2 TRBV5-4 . CASSSDPTGRYGYTF TGTGCCAGCAGCTCCGACCCGACAGGGAGGTATGGCTACACCTTC
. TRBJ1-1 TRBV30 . CAWSAPIGRQPNTEAFF TGTGCCTGGAGTGCCCCCATAGGCAGACAGCCGAACACTGAAGCTTTCTTT
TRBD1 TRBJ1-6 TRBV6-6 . CAVEAGGAGSPLHF TGTGCCGTAGAAGCAGGGGGCGCAGGTTCACCCCTCCACTTT
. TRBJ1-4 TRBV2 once CASREAEGSEKLFF TGTGCCAGCAGGGAGGCCGAAGGGAGTGAAAAACTGTTTTTT
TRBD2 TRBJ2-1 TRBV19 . CASSMTGTSGRAGSYNEQFF TGTGCCAGTAGTATGACCGGGACTAGCGGGAGGGCCGGTTCCTACAATGAGCAGTTCTTC
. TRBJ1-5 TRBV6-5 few CASNERGGNQPQHF TGTGCCAGTAACGAACGGGGGGGCAATCAGCCCCAGCATTTT
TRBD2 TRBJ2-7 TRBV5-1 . CASSLDGLASGEQYF TGCGCCAGCAGCTTGGACGGACTAGCGTCTGGCGAGCAGTACTTC
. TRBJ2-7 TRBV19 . CASSMEDGGFYEQYF TGTGCCAGTAGTATGGAGGACGGAGGATTCTACGAGCAGTACTTC
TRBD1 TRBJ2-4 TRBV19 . CASSERPRDRLAKNIQYF TGTGCCAGTAGCGAGAGACCCCGGGACAGACTAGCCAAAAACATTCAGTACTTC
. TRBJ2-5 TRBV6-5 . CASSYSADGETQYF TGTGCCAGCAGTTACTCGGCGGATGGGGAGACCCAGTACTTC
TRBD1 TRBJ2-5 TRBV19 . CASMGQVQETQYF TGTGCCTCCATGGGACAGGTACAAGAGACCCAGTACTTC
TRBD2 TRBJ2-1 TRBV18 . CASSPTSGSYNEQFF TGTGCCAGCTCACCGACTAGCGGGAGCTACAATGAGCAGTTCTTC
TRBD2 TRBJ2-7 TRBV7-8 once CASSLVGAGGYEQYF TGTGCCAGCAGCTTAGTCGGAGCGGGAGGTTACGAGCAGTACTTC
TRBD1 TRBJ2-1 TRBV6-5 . CASSLDRGGNEQFF TGTGCCAGCAGTTTAGACAGGGGTGGGAATGAGCAGTTCTTC
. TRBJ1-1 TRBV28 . CASSFTMNTEAFF TGTGCCAGCAGTTTCACTATGAACACTGAAGCTTTCTTT
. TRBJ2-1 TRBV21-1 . CASSKRGGPRNEQFF TGTGCCAGCAGCAAACGGGGAGGGCCACGCAATGAGCAGTTCTTC
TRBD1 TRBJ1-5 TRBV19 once CASSPGQGPNQPQHF TGTGCCAGTAGCCCGGGACAGGGGCCCAATCAGCCCCAGCATTTT
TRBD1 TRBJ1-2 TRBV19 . CASSIPGQEYDYGYTF TGTGCCAGTAGTATACCCGGACAGGAGTACGACTATGGCTACACCTTC
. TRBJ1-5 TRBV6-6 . CASSRDVSGAISNQPQHF TGTGCCAGCAGTCGCGACGTCTCAGGGGCAATTAGCAATCAGCCCCAGCATTTT
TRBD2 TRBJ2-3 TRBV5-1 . CASRAGGRADTQYF TGCGCCAGCAGAGCGGGAGGGCGGGCAGATACGCAGTATTTT
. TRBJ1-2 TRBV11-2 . CASSPDNDYGYTF TGTGCCAGCAGCCCCGACAATGACTATGGCTACACCTTC
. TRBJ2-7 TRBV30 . CAWSTQQGYEQYF TGTGCCTGGTCCACCCAGCAGGGATACGAGCAGTACTTC
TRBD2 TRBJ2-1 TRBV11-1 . CASSLRASGSYNEQFF TGTGCCAGCAGCTTACGGGCTAGCGGGAGTTACAATGAGCAGTTCTTC
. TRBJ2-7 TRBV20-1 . CSAVKGDEQYF TGCAGTGCTGTAAAGGGGGACGAGCAGTACTTC
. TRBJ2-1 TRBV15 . CATSRGGIGYEQFF TGTGCCACCAGCAGAGGCGGGATCGGCTATGAGCAGTTCTTC
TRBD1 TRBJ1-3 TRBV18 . CASSLGQGAGNTIYF TGTGCCAGCTCACTAGGACAGGGAGCAGGAAACACCATATATTTT
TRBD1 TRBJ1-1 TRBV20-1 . CSASSGQEMNTEAFF TGCAGTGCTAGTAGTGGACAGGAGATGAACACTGAAGCTTTCTTT
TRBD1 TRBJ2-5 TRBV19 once CASSKRTGQETQYF TGTGCCAGTAGTAAGCGGACAGGGCAAGAGACCCAGTACTTC
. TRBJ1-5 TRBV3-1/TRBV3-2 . CASSHSSGPRGPQHF TGTGCCAGCAGCCACTCGAGTGGGCCTCGGGGGCCCCAGCATTTT